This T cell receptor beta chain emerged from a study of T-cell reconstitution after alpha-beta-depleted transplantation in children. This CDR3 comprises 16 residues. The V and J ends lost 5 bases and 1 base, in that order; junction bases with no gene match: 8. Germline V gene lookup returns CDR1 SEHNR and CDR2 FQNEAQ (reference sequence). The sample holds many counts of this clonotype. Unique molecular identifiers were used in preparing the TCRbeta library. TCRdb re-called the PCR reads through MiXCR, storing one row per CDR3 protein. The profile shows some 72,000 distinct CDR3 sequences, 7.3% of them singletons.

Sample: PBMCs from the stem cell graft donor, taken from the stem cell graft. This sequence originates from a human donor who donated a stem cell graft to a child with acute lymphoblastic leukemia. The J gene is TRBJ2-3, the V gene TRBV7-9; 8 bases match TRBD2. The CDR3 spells CASSRTSGFGTDTQYF. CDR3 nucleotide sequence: TGTGCCAGCAGCCGAACTAGCGGTTTTGGCACAGATACGCAGTATTTT.